The 24 T cell receptor beta chains below all came from one sample that was sequenced in a study of blood T cell repertoires in COVID-19. The assay was immunoSEQ multiplex PCR, and TCRdb's table has in-frame clones only and misses some. The sample yields 330,000 or so clones, 92% seen once. The material sequenced was PBMCs or T cells enriched from blood (not recorded which). These receptors were taken from a woman aged 25-40 years who had recovered from COVID-19.

A note on this clone: The same CDR3 arises from other DNA sequences in this sample as well. This rearrangement joins TRBV15 to TRBJ1-5; TRBD1 is a possible D gene (6 bases). Germline CDR1 is LNHNV and CDR2 is YYDKDF (reference sequence). The CDR3 is made up of 15 amino acids. V gave up 3 bases and J gave up 2 bases, with 11 bases separating them. The CDR3 DNA sequence: TGTGCCACCAGCAGGGTCTCAGGGGGCAATCAGCCCCAGCATTTT. Translation: CATSRVSGGNQPQHF.

This rearrangement joins TRBV16 to TRBJ1-4, with 9 bases aligning to TRBD1. Per the germline V gene, CDR1 is KGHSY and CDR2 is FQNENV. J gave up 4 bases and V 3 bases, and 6 bases lay outside the gene matches. The CDR3 has 16 amino acids. The CDR3 here is CASSQLWTGVNEKLFF. CDR3 nucleotide sequence: TGTGCCAGCAGCCAGCTATGGACAGGGGTTAATGAAAAACTGTTTTTT.

The chain employs TRBV15 and TRBJ2-1; D is perhaps TRBD1 (5 bases). There are 15 residues in the CDR3. The germline V gene has CDR1 LNHNV and CDR2 YYDKDF (reference sequence). Trimming removed 5 bases from V and 3 bases from J, with 14 bases in between. In nucleotides, the CDR3 is TGTGCCACCAGCGAGCTCGACAGTGTCTACAATGAGCAGTTCTTC. Translation gives CATSELDSVYNEQFF.

The V gene is TRBV19, the J gene TRBJ1-1; D perhaps matches TRBD1 (5 bases). The V and J ends lost 6 bases and 4 bases respectively, with 18 bases between them. The CDR3 loop spans 15 amino acids. The germline CDR1 and CDR2 sequences are LNHDA and SQIVND (reference sequence). The CDR3 DNA reads TGTGCCAGTAGAACCCCCAGGGCGGCGTCCACTGAAGCTTTCTTT. Its translation is CASRTPRAASTEAFF.

The J gene is TRBJ2-5, the V gene TRBV7-8; D is unresolved. V shed 5 bases and J shed 5 bases, with 6 bases lying between them. Germline values: CDR1 SGHVS, CDR2 FQNEAQ. The CDR3 extends over 11 amino acids. This chain's CDR3 is CASSPRETQYF. CDR3 in DNA: TGTGCCAGCAGCCCCAGGGAGACCCAGTACTTC.

The chain has TRBV27 and TRBJ2-1; D remains unclear. Trimming shortened V by 4 bases and J by 9 bases, and 10 bases separated the two germline ends. The CDR3 is made up of 12 amino acids. From germline, CDR1 is MNHEY and CDR2 SMNVEV (reference sequence). The chain's CDR3 is CASSSKPTEQFF. CDR3 sequence (DNA): TGTGCCAGCAGTTCAAAGCCTACTGAGCAGTTCTTC.

This rearrangement joins TRBV6-2 or TRBV6-3 to TRBJ2-7; 8 bases align to TRBD1. CDR3 length: 15 amino acids. Germline CDR1 and CDR2: MNHEY and SVGEGT. With V trimmed by 3 bases and J by 3 bases, 7 bases remained unmatched. Here the CDR3 reads CASSYSAGGYYEQYF. The CDR3, as DNA: TGTGCCAGCAGTTATTCTGCAGGGGGCTACTACGAGCAGTACTTC.

The V and J genes are TRBV24-1 and TRBJ2-2; maybe TRBD1 (6 bases). This CDR3 has 14 residues. The ends were cut back, 7 bases at V and 0 bases at J, with 8 bases in the middle. Germline V gene sequence: CDR1 KGHDR, CDR2 SFDVKD. CDR3 sequence: CATRGQTNTGELFF. The CDR3 DNA sequence: TGTGCCACCAGGGGACAAACGAACACCGGGGAGCTGTTTTTT.

This clone has a single count. The chain couples TRBV27 to TRBJ1-2; TRBD1 agrees at 8 bases. The CDR3 totals 15 residues. The V and J ends lost 5 bases and 0 bases, in that order; junction bases with no gene match: 5. Germline V gene sequence: CDR1 MNHEY, CDR2 SMNVEV (reference sequence). The CDR3 coding sequence is TGTGCCAGCAGTGGGACAGGAGGTTCTAACTATGGCTACACCTTC. It translates to CASSGTGGSNYGYTF.

The V and J genes are TRBV12-3 or TRBV12-4 and TRBJ1-2, with D unresolved. The CDR3 loop spans 13 amino acids. V gave up 3 bases and J gave up 2 bases, with 7 bases separating them. The CDR3 DNA reads TGTGCCAGCAGTTTGTACGGGAACTATGGCTACACCTTC. This encodes CASSLYGNYGYTF.

The chain couples TRBV6-5 to TRBJ2-4; possible D gene TRBD2, 6 bases. This CDR3 comprises 15 residues. With 7 bases removed from V and 6 bases from J, the gap between germline ends came to 19 bases. Germline V gene sequence: CDR1 MNHEY, CDR2 SVGAGI. CDR3 nucleotides: TGTGCCAGCACCTCCTCGGGGATGGGAGGAAACATTCAGTACTTC. This codes for CASTSSGMGGNIQYF.

The genes are TRBV7-3 and TRBJ2-5; D possibly corresponds to TRBD2 (5 bases). The germline CDR1 and CDR2 sequences are SGHTA and FQGTGA. V lost 2 bases to trimming and J lost 3 bases, with 7 bases between them. CDR3 size: 13 residues. The CDR3, as DNA: TGTGCCAGCAGCTTATCGGGGAAAGAGACCCAGTACTTC. This encodes CASSLSGKETQYF.

The chain employs TRBV15 and TRBJ1-5, with TRBD1 matching 9 bases. With 5 bases clipped from V and 4 bases from J, the junction kept 3 bases outside the gene matches. This CDR3 is 14 amino acids long. CDR1 and CDR2 from the germline V gene are LNHNV and YYDKDF (reference sequence). In nucleotides, the CDR3 is TGTGCCACCAGCCAGGGACAGGGTAATCAGCCCCAGCATTTT. This translates into CATSQGQGNQPQHF.

This clone was detected once. This rearrangement joins TRBV28 to TRBJ2-1; 9 nucleotides match TRBD1. In germline, CDR1 is MDHEN, CDR2 SYDVKM. The CDR3 runs to 19 residues. The V gene end was trimmed by 2 bases and the J gene end by 0 bases; junction bases not matched to a gene: 11. The CDR3 DNA is TGTGCCAGCAGTTTAGGGACAGGGTCTTTCTTAAGCTCCTACAATGAGCAGTTCTTC. Protein product: CASSLGTGSFLSSYNEQFF. Supplemented by reference TRBV28 and TRBJ2-1, the full variable domain reads DVKVTQSSRYLVKRTGEKVFLECVQDMDHENMFWYRQDPGLGLRLIYFSYDVKMKEKGDIPEGYSVSREKKERFSLILESASTNQTSMYLCASSLGTGSFLSSYNEQFFGPGTRLTVL.

With regard to this clone: An end of the junction differs from the germline gene, which may be a read error. Here the CDR3 reads CASSLGLAGVPSGANVLTF. CDR3 nucleotides: TGTGCTAGCAGCTTGGGACTAGCGGGAGTCCCGTCTGGGGCCAACGTCCTGACTTTC. V is TRBV7-7 and J is TRBJ2-6, with 14 bases identical to TRBD2. The CDR3 contains 19 residues. Germline V CDR1 and CDR2: SSHAT, FNYEAQ (reference sequence). The whole variable domain, filled in from reference TRBV7-7 and TRBJ2-6, reads GAGVSQSPRYKVTKRGQDVTLRCDPISSHATLYWYQQALGQGPEFLTYFNYEAQPDKSGLPSDRFSAERPEGSISTLTIQRTEQRDSAMYRCASSLGLAGVPSGANVLTFGAGSRLTVL.

V usage is TRBV11-2 and J usage is TRBJ2-1; D is possibly TRBD1 (5 bases). In germline, CDR1 is SGHAT, CDR2 FQNNGV. The CDR3 spans 14 residues. V was pared by 3 bases and J by 6 bases, with 12 bases between. CDR3 region: CASSFPSGSNEQFF. The CDR3 DNA sequence: TGTGCCAGCAGCTTCCCTTCAGGGTCCAATGAGCAGTTCTTC.

The chain combines TRBV5-6 with TRBJ1-2; 9 bases align to TRBD1. This CDR3 has 16 residues. CDR1 and CDR2 (germline): SGHDT, YYEEEE. J was trimmed by 4 bases and V by 4 bases; bases with no gene match: 11. CDR3 coding DNA: TGTGCCAGCAGCCCTCCCCCGGGACAGGGCCCCTATGGCTACACCTTC. Translated, it gives CASSPPPGQGPYGYTF.

V usage is TRBV29-1 and J usage is TRBJ2-2; no clear D. CDR3 size: 10 residues. Between the trimmed V and J ends, which lost 3 bases and 6 bases, there was a span of 2 bases. In germline, CDR1 is SQVTM, CDR2 ANQGSEA. The CDR3 protein is CSVDSGELFF. CDR3 coding DNA: TGCAGCGTTGACTCCGGGGAGCTGTTTTTT.

The chain uses TRBV6-5 and TRBJ2-7; D uncertain. CDR1 and CDR2 (germline): MNHEY, SVGAGI. The V end was cut by 0 bases, the J end by 7 bases, with 4 bases between. The CDR3 sequence is 11 residues long. The CDR3 protein is CASSYSEEQYF. As DNA, the CDR3 is TGTGCCAGCAGTTACTCGGAGGAGCAGTACTTC.

The J gene is TRBJ2-2, the V gene TRBV6-2 or TRBV6-3; TRBD1 agrees at 10 bases. The germline V gene has CDR1 MNHEY and CDR2 SVGEGT. This CDR3 has 17 amino acids. V gave up 6 bases and J gave up 6 bases; unmatched junction bases: 13. CDR3 loop: CASSPERTGGDAGELFF. The CDR3 DNA reads as TGTGCCAGCAGCCCAGAACGGACAGGGGGGGATGCCGGGGAGCTGTTTTTT.

In this sample, this clone turned up once. The CDR3 region has the DNA TGTGCCAGCAGCCCCCCGGGACAGGGAAAGGACGAGCAGTACTTC. Its protein is CASSPPGQGKDEQYF. V and J are TRBV4-2 and TRBJ2-7; 9 nucleotides match TRBD1. After removal of 4 bases from V and 5 bases from J, the junction contained 9 bases not matched to a gene. This CDR3 comprises 15 residues. Germline values: CDR1 LGHNA, CDR2 YNFKEQ.

This chain connects TRBV27 to TRBJ2-5, with 7 bases identical to TRBD2. Germline trimming cut 2 bases from V and 5 bases from J; bases unmatched to any gene: 5. The CDR3 extends over 14 amino acids. The V gene's germline CDR1 is MNHEY and CDR2 SMNVEV (reference sequence). The CDR3 loop reads CASSLRAGEETQYF. The CDR3 DNA follows: TGTGCCAGCAGTTTAAGGGCGGGGGAGGAGACCCAGTACTTC.

The chain uses TRBV28 and TRBJ1-1; D gene ambiguous. Germline CDR1 reads MDHEN; CDR2 reads SYDVKM. The V and J ends lost 6 bases and 8 bases respectively, with 16 bases between them. The CDR3 consists of 13 residues. The CDR3 is CASSDTFIPEAFF. The CDR3 coding sequence is TGTGCCAGCAGCGACACCTTTATACCCGAAGCTTTCTTT.

The chain combines TRBV3-1 (or the pseudogene TRBV3-2) with TRBJ1-5; no clear D gene. V was shortened by 4 bases and J by 3 bases, with 10 bases between the two germline ends. Germline V gene sequence: CDR1 LGHDT, CDR2 YNNKEL (reference sequence). The CDR3 contains 14 residues. The CDR3 loop reads CASSLGGTNQPQHF. In DNA, the CDR3 is TGTGCCAGCAGCCTGGGAGGAACCAATCAGCCCCAGCATTTT.